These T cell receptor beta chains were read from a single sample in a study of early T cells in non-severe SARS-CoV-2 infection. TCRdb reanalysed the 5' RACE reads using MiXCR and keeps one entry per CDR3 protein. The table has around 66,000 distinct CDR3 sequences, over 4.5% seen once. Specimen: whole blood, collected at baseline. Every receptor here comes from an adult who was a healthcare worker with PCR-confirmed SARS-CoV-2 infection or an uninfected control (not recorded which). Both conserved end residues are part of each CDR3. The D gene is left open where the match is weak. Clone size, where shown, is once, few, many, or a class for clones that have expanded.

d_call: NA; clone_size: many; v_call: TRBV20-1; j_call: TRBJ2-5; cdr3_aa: CSARDLLVRHQETQYF; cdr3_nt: TGCAGTGCTAGAGATCTACTTGTTAGGCACCAAGAGACCCAGTACTTC
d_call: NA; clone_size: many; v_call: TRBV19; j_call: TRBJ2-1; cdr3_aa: CASSTTRNNEQFF; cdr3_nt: TGTGCCAGTAGTACGACGCGAAACAATGAGCAGTTCTTC
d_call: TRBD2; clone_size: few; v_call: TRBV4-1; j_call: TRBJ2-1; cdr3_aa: CASSQGKRGRADEQFF; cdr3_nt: TGCGCCAGCAGCCAAGGAAAACGGGGGAGGGCAGATGAGCAGTTCTTC
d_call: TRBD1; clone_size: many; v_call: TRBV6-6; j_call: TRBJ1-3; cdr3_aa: CASSLDRARGNTIYF; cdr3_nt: TGTGCCAGCAGTCTCGACAGGGCGAGAGGAAACACCATATATTTT
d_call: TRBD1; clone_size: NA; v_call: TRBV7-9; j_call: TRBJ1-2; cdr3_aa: CASSSTGQPSYGYTF; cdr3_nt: TGTGCCAGCAGCTCGACGGGACAGCCTAGCTATGGCTACACCTTC
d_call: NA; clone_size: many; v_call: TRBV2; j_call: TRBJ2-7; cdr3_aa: CASTLSGSYEQYF; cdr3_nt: TGTGCCAGCACTCTCTCGGGTTCCTACGAGCAGTACTTC
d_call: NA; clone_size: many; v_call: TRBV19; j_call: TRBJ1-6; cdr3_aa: CASSTQGYNSPLHF; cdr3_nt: TGTGCCAGTAGTACGCAGGGGTATAATTCACCCCTCCACTTT
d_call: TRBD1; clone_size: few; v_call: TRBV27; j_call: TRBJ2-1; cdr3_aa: CASSTDRVLYNEQFF; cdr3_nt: TGTGCCAGCAGTACGGACAGGGTGTTGTACAATGAGCAGTTCTTC
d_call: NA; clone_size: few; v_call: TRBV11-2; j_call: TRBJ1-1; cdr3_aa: CASKDGNTEAFF; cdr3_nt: TGTGCCAGCAAGGACGGGAACACTGAAGCTTTCTTT
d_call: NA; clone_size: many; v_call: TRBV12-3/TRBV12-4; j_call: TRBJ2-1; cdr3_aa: CASSTQRRYNEQFF; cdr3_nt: TGTGCCAGCAGTACTCAGAGACGCTACAATGAGCAGTTCTTC
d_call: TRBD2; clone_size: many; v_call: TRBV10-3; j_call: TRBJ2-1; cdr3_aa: CALGGTSGANEQFF; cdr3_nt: TGTGCCTTGGGGGGGACTAGCGGTGCTAATGAGCAGTTCTTC
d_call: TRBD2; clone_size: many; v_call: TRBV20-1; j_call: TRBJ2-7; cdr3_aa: CSARKPGLAGGYPSYEQYF; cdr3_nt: TGCAGTGCCCGAAAACCGGGACTAGCGGGAGGGTACCCATCCTACGAGCAGTACTTC
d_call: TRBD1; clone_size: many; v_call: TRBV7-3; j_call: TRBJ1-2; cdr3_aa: CASSLGQGLTF; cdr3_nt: TGTGCCAGCAGCCTAGGACAGGGCTTAACCTTC
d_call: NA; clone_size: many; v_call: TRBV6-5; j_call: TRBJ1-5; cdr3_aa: CASSRRLEPEEPQHF; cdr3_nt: TGTGCCAGCAGTCGTCGGTTGGAGCCAGAAGAGCCCCAGCATTTT
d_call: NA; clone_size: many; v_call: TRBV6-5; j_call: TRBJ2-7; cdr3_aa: CASTKDSTREQYF; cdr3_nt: TGTGCCAGCACCAAGGACAGTACGCGAGAGCAGTACTTC
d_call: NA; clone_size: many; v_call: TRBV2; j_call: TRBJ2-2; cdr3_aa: CASSPLTSGQRELFF; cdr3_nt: TGTGCCAGCAGTCCCCTGACCAGCGGGCAGCGGGAGCTGTTTTTT
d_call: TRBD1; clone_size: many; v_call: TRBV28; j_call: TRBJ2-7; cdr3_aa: CASTPGTDYEQYF; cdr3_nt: TGTGCCAGCACCCCAGGGACAGACTACGAGCAGTACTTC
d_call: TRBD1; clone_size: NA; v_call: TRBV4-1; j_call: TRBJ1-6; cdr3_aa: CASSQDLWTGSMGSPLHF; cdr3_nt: TGCGCCAGCAGCCAAGATCTTTGGACAGGGTCAATGGGGTCACCCCTCCACTTT
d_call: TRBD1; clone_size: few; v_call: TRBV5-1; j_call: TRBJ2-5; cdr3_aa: CASSLQGTQETQYF; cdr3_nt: TGCGCCAGCAGCCTACAGGGGACCCAAGAGACCCAGTACTTC
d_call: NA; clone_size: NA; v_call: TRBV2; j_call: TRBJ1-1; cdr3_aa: CASNEVRTMNTEAFF; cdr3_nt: TGTGCCAGCAATGAAGTGAGGACCATGAACACTGAAGCTTTCTTT
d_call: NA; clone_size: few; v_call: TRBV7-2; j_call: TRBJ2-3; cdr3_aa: CASSLGGAGVTQYF; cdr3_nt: TGTGCCAGCAGCTTAGGGGGGGCGGGAGTAACGCAGTATTTT
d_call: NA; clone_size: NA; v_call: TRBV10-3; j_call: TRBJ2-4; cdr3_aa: CATGGTLNILYF; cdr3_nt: TGTGCCACCGGGGGGACACTCAACATTCTGTACTTC
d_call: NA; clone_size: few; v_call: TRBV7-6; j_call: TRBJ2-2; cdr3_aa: CASSLGPGQNTGELFF; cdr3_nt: TGTGCCAGCAGCTTAGGCCCGGGGCAGAACACCGGGGAGCTGTTTTTT
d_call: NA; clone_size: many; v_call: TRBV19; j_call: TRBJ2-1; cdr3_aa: CASSVRTGSLSYNEQFF; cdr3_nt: TGTGCCAGTAGTGTCCGAACGGGTTCCCTCTCCTACAATGAGCAGTTCTTC
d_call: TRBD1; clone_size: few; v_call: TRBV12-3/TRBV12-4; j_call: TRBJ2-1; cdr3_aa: CASSFNRGNEQFF; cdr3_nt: TGTGCCAGCAGTTTTAACAGGGGAAATGAGCAGTTCTTC
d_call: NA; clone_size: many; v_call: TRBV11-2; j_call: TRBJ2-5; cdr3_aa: CASSPSAYLPRETQYF; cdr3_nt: TGTGCCAGCAGCCCTAGCGCCTACCTTCCACGAGAGACCCAGTACTTC
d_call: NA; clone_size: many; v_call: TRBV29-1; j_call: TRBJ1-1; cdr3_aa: CSGSDTEAFF; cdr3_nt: TGCAGCGGTTCCGACACTGAAGCTTTCTTT
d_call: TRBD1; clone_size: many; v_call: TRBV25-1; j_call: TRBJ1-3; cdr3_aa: CASSTGSGNTIYF; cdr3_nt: TGTGCCAGCTCGACAGGGTCTGGAAACACCATATATTTT
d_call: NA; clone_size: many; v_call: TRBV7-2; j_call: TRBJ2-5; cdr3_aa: CASSLSLQRRPKETQYF; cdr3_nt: TGTGCCAGCAGCTTAAGTTTACAGAGACGACCTAAAGAGACCCAGTACTTC
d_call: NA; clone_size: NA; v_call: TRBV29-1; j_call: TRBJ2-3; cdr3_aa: CSVSRGSTDTQYF; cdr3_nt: TGCAGCGTCTCCCGGGGATCCACAGATACGCAGTATTTT
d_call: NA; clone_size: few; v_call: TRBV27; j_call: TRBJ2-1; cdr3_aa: CASSLGPGYNEQFF; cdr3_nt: TGTGCCAGCAGTCTAGGGCCGGGCTACAATGAGCAGTTCTTC
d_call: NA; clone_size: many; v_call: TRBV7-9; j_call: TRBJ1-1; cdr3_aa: CASSSGVEAFF; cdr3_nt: TGTGCCAGCAGCTCCGGAGTTGAAGCTTTCTTT
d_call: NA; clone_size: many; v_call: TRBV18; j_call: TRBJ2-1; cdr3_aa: CASSPPHSYNEQFF; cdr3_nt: TGTGCCAGCTCACCACCACATTCCTACAATGAGCAGTTCTTC
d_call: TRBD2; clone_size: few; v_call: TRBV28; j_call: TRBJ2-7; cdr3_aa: CASSFSGGPYEQYF; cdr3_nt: TGTGCCAGCAGTTTTTCGGGGGGACCCTACGAGCAGTACTTC
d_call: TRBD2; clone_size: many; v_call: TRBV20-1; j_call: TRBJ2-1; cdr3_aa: CSARARGLALSGEQFF; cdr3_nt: TGCAGTGCTAGAGCCCGGGGACTAGCGCTTTCGGGTGAGCAGTTCTTC
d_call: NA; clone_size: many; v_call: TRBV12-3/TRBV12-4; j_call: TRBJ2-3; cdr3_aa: CASSLLRVSDTQYF; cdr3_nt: TGTGCCAGCAGTTTGTTGCGAGTATCAGATACGCAGTATTTT
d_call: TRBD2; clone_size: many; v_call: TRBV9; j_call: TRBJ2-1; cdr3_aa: CASSVGLAGDEQFF; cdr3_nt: TGTGCCAGCAGCGTTGGACTAGCGGGAGATGAGCAGTTCTTC
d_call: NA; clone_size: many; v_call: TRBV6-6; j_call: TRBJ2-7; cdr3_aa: CASSYGQSYEQYF; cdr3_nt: TGTGCCAGCAGTTACGGACAGTCCTACGAGCAGTACTTC
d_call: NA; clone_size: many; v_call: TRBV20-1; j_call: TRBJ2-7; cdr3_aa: CSARDLRSSYEQYF; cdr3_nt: TGCAGTGCTAGAGATCTTAGGAGCTCCTACGAGCAGTACTTC
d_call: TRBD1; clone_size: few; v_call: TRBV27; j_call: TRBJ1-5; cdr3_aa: CASSAAGGRQPQHF; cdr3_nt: TGTGCCAGCAGTGCCGCAGGGGGCCGTCAGCCCCAGCATTTT
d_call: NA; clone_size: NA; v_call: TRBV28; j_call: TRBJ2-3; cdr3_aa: CASSPGTEVTDTQYF; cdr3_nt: TGTGCCAGCAGTCCCGGGACGGAGGTCACAGATACGCAGTATTTT
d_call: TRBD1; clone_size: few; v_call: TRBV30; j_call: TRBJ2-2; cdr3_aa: CAYPDRVDGELFF; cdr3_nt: TGTGCCTACCCGGACAGGGTCGACGGGGAGCTGTTTTTT
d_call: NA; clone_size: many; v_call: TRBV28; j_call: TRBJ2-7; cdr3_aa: CASSRRGEQYF; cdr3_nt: TGTGCCAGCAGTCGCCGCGGCGAGCAGTACTTC
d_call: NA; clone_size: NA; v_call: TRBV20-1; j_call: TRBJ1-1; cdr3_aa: CSARDPGEAFF; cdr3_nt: TGCAGTGCTAGAGACCCAGGTGAAGCTTTCTTT
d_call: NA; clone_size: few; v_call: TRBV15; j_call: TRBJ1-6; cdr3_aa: CATSREGDRTSPLHF; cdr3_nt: TGTGCCACCAGCAGAGAAGGCGACAGAACCTCACCCCTCCACTTT